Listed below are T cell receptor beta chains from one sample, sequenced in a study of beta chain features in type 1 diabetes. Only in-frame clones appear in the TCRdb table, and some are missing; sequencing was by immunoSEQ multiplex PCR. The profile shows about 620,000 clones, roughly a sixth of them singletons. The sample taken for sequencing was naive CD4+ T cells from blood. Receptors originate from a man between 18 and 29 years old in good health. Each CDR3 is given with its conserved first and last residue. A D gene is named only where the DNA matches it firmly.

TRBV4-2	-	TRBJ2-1	CASSQDGPWRERANEQFF
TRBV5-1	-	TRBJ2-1	CASSKGRNNEQFF
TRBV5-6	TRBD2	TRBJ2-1	CASSRGLEDPSSYNEQFF
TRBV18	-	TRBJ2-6	CASSQGSNSGANVLTF
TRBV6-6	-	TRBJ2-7	CASSPTPRQPKYF
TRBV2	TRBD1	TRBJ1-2	CASSRKGQGSGDGYTF
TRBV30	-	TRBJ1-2	CACATINYGYTF
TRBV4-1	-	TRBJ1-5	CASSQEGGSSRQPQHF
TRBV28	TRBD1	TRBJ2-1	CASSFQGADEQFF
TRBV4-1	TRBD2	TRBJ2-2	CASSQDQRGGYTGELFF
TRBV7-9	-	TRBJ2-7	CASSLGQAAYEQYF
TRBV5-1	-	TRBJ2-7	CASSLALGAAYEQYF
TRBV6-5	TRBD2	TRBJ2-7	CASTISLANSYEQYF
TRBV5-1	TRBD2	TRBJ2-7	CASKLSMPTSGVSF
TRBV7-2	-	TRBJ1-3	CASSLRKPGGNTIYF
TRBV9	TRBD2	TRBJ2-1	CASSVIAGGPAQFF
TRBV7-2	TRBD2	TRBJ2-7	CASSLVAGGRTYEQYF
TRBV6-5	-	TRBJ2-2	CASSLSWGTGELFF
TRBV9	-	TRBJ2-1	CASSVGALQGNEQFF
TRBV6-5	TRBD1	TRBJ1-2	CASSYTGQAFYGYTF
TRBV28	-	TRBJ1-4	CASSLPASGGNEKLFF
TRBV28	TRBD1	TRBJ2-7	CASSSTGTGAYEQYF
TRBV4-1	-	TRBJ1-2	CASSQDHRGQGYTF
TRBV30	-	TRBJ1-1	CAWSRPLGGILKAFF
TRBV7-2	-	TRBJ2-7	CASGRKLSGNEQYF
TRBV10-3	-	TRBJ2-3	CAISEWGVGTGTQYF
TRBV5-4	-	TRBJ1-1	CASSLEGRGNTEAFF
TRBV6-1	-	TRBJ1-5	CASSSALQTGQPQHF
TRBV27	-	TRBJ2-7	CASSQFDAASYEQYF
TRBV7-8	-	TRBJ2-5	CASSLFVPSGTQYF
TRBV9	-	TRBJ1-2	CASSVAPGPLWGMTF
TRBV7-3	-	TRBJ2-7	CASSPRASYEQYF
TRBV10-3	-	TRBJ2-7	CAISDTDTLAYEQYF
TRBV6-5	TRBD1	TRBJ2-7	CASSYKGQGPYEQYF
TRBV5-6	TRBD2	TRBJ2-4	CASSLLLRGIAKNIQYF
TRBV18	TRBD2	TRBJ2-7	CASSPARGGYEQYF
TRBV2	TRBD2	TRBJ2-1	CASSGTSGSYNEQFF
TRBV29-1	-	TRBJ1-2	CSVDPGRGPGGYTF
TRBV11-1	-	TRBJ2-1	CASSPRAGTYNEQFF
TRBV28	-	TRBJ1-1	CASRGSVEAFF
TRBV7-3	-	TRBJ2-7	CASSLGGAEQYF
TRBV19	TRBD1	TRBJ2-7	CASKRQGSYDEQYF